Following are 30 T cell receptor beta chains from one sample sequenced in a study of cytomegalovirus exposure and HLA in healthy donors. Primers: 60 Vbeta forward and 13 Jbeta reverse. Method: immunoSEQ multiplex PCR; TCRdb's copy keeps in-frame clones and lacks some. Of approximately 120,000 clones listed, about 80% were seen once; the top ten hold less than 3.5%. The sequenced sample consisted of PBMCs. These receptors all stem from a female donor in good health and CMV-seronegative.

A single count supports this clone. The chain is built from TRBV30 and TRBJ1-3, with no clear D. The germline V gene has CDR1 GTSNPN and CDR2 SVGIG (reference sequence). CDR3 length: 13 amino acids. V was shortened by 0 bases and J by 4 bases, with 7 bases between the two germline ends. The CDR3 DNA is TGTGCCTGGAGTGTACGGGGAGGAAACACCATATATTTT. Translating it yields CAWSVRGGNTIYF.

CDR3 bases: TGTGCCGCGGGACAGGATGGCTACACCTTC. Its translation: CAAGQDGYTF. The rearrangement uses TRBV10-3 and TRBJ1-2; 8 nucleotides match TRBD1. Trimming cost V 11 bases and J 6 bases; bases outside gene matches: 2. The CDR3 is 10 amino acids. The germline gives CDR1 ENHRY, CDR2 SYGVKD.

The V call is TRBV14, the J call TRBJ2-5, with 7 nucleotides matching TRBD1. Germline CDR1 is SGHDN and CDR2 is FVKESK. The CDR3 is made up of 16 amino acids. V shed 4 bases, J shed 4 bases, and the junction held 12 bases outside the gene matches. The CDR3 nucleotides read TGTGCCAGCAGCCCCACCCAGGGGGTGGGAGCAGAGACCCAGTACTTC. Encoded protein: CASSPTQGVGAETQYF.

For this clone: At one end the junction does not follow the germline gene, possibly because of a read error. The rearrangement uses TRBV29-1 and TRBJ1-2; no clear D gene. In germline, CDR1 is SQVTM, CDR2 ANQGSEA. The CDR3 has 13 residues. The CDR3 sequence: CSVLGSDVYGCTF. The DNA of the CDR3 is TGCAGCGTTCTAGGCAGTGATGTCTATGGCTGCACCTTC. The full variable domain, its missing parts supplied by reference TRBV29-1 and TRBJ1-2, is SAVISQKPSRDICQRGTSLTIQCQVDSQVTMMFWYRQQPGQSLTLIATANQGSEATYESGFVIDKFPISRPNLTFSTLTVSNMSPEDSSIYLCSVLGSDVYGCTFGSGTRLTVV.

Here the CDR3 reads CATQSDGGLEQYF. The CDR3 nucleotides are TGTGCCACACAATCGGACGGGGGGCTCGAGCAGTACTTC. V gene TRBV6-1 combines with J gene TRBJ2-7, with D perhaps matching TRBD2 (7 bases). V was shortened by 10 bases and J by 6 bases, with 19 bases between the two germline ends. The germline CDR1 and CDR2 sequences are MNHNS and SASEGT. The CDR3 is 13 amino acids.

CDR3: CASSISRAGGGTDTQYF. The CDR3 DNA reads TGTGCCAGTAGTATATCTAGAGCGGGGGGAGGAACAGATACGCAGTATTTT. This chain joins TRBV19 and TRBJ2-3; 9 positions match TRBD2. CDR1 is LNHDA, CDR2 SQIVND, per germline (reference sequence). The CDR3 covers 17 residues. V was clipped by 2 bases and J by 3 bases; unmatched bases: 9.

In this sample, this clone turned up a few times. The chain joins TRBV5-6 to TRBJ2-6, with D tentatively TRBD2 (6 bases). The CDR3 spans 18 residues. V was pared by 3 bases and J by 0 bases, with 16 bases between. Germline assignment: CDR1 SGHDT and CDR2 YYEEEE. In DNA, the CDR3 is TGTGCCAGCAGCTCCGACCTCGTGGAGGGCTCTGGGGCCAACGTCCTGACTTTC. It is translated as CASSSDLVEGSGANVLTF.

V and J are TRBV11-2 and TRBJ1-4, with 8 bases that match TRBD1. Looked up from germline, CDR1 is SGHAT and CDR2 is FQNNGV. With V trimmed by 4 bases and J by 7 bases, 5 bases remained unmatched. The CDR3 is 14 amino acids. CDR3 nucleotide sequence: TGTGCCAGCAGCTCAGGGGGCGGGGGTGAAAAACTGTTTTTT. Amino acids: CASSSGGGGEKLFF.

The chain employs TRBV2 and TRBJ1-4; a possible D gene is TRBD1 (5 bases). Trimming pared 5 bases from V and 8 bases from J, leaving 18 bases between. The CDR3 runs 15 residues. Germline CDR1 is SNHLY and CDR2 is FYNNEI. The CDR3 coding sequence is TGTGCCAGCAGTCCGGGGGAGGGGTTAGGGGAAAAACTGTTTTTT. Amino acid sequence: CASSPGEGLGEKLFF.

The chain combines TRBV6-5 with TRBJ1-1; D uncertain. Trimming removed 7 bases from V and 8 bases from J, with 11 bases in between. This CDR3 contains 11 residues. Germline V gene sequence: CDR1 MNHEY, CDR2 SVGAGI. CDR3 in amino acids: CASITNQEAFF. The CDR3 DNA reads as TGTGCCAGCATCACTAACCAAGAAGCTTTCTTT.

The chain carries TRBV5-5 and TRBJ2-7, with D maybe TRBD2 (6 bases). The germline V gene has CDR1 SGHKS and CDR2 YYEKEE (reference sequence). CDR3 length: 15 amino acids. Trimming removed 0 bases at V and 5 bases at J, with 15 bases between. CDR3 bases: TGTGCCAGCAGCTTGGCCCCGGGAGCTGAGGACGAGCAGTACTTC. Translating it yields CASSLAPGAEDEQYF. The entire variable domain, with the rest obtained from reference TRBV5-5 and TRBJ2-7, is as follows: DAGVTQSPTHLIKTRGQQVTLRCSPISGHKSVSWYQQVLGQGPQFIFQYYEKEERGRGNFPDRFSARQFPNYSSELNVNALLLGDSALYLCASSLAPGAEDEQYFGPGTRLTVT.

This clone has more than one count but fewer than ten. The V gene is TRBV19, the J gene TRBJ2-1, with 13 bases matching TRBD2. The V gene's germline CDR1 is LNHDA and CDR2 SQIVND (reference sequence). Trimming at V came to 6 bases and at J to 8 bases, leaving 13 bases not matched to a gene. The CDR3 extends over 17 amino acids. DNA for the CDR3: TGTGCCAGTAGGAAACTAGCGGGGGGGCCATCTGTCGATGAGCAGTTCTTC. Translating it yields CASRKLAGGPSVDEQFF.

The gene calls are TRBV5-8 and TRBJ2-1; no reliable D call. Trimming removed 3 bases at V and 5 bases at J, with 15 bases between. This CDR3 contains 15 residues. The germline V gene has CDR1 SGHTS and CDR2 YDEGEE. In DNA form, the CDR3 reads TGTGCCAGCAGCTCTCCGAGGCTCGCGGACAATGAGCAGTTCTTC. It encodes CASSSPRLADNEQFF.

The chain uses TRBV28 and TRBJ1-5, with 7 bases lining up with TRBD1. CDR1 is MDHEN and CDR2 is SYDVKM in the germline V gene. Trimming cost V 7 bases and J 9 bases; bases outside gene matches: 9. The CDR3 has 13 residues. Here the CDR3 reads CASMLNRGSPQHF. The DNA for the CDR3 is TGTGCCAGCATGCTTAACAGGGGTTCGCCCCAGCATTTT.

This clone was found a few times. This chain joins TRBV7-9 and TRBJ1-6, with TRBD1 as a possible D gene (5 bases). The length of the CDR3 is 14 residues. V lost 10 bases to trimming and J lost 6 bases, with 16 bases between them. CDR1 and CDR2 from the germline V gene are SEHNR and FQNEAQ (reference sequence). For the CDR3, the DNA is TGTGCCACCGGGCCCCAGGGCCTTAATTCACCCCTCCACTTT. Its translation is CATGPQGLNSPLHF. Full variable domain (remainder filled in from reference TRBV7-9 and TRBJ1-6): DTGVSQNPRHKITKRGQNVTFRCDPISEHNRLYWYRQTLGQGPEFLTYFQNEAQLEKSRLLSDRFSAERPKGSFSTLEIQRTEQGDSAMYLCATGPQGLNSPLHFGNGTRLTVT.

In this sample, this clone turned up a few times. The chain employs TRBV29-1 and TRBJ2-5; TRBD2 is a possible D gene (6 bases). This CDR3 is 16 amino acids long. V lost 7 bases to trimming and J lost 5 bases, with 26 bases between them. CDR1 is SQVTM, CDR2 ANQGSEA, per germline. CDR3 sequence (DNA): TGCAGCGCCCGGATCCCGGGGGAAATTCGGAAGGAGACCCAGTACTTC. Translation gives CSARIPGEIRKETQYF.

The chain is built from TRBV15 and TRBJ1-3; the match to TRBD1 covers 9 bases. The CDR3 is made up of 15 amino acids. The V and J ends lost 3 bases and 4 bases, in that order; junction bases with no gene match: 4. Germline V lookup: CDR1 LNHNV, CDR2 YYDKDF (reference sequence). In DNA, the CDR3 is TGTGCCACCAGCAGGGACAGGGGTGCGGGAAACACCATATATTTT. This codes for CATSRDRGAGNTIYF.

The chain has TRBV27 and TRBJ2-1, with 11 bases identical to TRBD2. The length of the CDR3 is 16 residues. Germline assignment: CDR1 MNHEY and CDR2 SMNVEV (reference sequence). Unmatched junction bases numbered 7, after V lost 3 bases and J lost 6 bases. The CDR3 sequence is CASSFFTGLAGNEQFF. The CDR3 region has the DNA TGTGCCAGCAGTTTTTTTACCGGACTAGCGGGCAATGAGCAGTTCTTC.

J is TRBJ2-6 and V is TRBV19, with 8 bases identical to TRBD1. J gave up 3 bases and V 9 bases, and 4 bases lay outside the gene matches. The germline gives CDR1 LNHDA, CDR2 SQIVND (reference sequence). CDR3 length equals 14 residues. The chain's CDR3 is CASSDRGGANVLTF. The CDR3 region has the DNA TGTGCCAGCAGCGACAGGGGTGGGGCCAACGTCCTGACTTTC.

The CDR3 loop reads CASSLPSRTSGGNEQFF. The CDR3 DNA reads as TGCGCCAGCAGCCTACCCTCTAGGACTAGCGGGGGGAATGAGCAGTTCTTC. This rearrangement joins TRBV5-1 to TRBJ2-1, with 14 bases matching TRBD2. With 4 bases clipped from V and 7 bases from J, the junction kept 10 bases outside the gene matches. The CDR3 is 17 residues long. Looked up from germline, CDR1 is SGHRS and CDR2 is YFSETQ.

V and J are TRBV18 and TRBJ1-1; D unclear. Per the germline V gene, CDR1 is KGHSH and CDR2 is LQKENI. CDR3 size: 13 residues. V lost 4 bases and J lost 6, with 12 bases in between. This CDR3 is CASSREMGSEAFF. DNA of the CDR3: TGTGCCAGCTCACGTGAAATGGGCTCTGAAGCTTTCTTT. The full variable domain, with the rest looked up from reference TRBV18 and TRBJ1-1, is NAGVMQNPRHLVRRRGQEARLRCSPMKGHSHVYWYRQLPEEGLKFMVYLQKENIIDESGMPKERFSAEFPKEGPSILRIQQVVRGDSAAYFCASSREMGSEAFFGQGTRLTVV.

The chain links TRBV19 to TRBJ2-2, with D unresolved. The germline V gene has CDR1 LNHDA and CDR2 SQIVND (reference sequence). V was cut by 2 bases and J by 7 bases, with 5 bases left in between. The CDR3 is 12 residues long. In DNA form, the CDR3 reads TGTGCCAGTAGTATACGACTCGGGGAGCTGTTTTTT. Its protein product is CASSIRLGELFF.

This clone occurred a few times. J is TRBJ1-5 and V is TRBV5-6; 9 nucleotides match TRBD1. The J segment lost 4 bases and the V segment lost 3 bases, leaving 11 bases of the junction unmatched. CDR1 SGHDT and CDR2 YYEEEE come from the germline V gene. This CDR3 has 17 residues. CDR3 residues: CASSSVKQGAPNQPQHF. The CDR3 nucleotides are TGTGCCAGCAGCTCAGTAAAACAGGGGGCTCCAAATCAGCCCCAGCATTTT.

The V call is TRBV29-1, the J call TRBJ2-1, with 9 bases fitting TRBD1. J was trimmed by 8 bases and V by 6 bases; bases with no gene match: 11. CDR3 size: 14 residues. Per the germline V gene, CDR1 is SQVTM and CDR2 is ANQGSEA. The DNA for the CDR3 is TGCAGCGTGGAAACGGGACAGGGTTATGATGAGCAGTTCTTC. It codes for CSVETGQGYDEQFF.

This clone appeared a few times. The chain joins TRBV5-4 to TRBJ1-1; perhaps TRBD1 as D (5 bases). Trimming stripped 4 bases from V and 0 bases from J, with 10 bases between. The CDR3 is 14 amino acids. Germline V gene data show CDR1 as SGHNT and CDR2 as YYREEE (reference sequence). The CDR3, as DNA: TGTGCCAGCAGCCAGACAGACATGAACACTGAAGCTTTCTTT. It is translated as CASSQTDMNTEAFF.

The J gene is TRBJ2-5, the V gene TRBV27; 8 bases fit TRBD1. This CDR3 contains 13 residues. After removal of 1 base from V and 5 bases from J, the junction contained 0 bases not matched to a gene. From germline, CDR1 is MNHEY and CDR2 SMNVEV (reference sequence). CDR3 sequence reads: CASSLYRGETQYF. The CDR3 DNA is TGTGCCAGCAGTTTATACAGGGGGGAGACCCAGTACTTC.

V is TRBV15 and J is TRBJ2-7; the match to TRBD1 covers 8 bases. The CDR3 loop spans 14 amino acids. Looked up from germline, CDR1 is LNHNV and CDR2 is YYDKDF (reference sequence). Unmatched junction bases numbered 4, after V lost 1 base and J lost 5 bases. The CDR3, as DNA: TGTGCCACCAGCAGAGGCGGGACAGGTCACGAGCAGTACTTC. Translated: CATSRGGTGHEQYF. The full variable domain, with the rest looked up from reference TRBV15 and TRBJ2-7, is DAMVIQNPRYQVTQFGKPVTLSCSQTLNHNVMYWYQQKSSQAPKLLFHYYDKDFNNEADTPDNFQSRRPNTSFCFLDIRSPGLGDTAMYLCATSRGGTGHEQYFGPGTRLTVT.

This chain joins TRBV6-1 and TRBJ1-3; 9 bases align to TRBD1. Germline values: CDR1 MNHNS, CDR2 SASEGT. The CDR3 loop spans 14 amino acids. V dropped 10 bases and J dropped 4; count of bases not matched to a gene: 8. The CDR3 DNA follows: TGTGCCACCAGGGACAGGGTTCGAGGAAACACCATATATTTT. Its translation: CATRDRVRGNTIYF.

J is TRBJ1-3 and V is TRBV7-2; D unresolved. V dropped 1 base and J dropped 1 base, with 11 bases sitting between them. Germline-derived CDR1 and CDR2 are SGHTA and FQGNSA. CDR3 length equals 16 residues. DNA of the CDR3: TGTGCCAGCAGCTTAGATCCGAGCGATTCTGGAAACACCATATATTTT. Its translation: CASSLDPSDSGNTIYF.

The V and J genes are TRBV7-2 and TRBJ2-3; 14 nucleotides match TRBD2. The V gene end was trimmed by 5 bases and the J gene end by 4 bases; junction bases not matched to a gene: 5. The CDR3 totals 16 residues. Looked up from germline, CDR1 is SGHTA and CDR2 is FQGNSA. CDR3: CASSTLTSGRADTQYF. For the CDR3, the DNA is TGTGCCAGCAGCACCTTGACTAGCGGGAGGGCAGATACGCAGTATTTT.